This TCR beta chain came from a study of blood T cell repertoires in COVID-19. Study background: Acute and convalescent COVID-19 samples came from the United States, Italy and Spain.

V dropped 5 bases and J dropped 5 bases, with 9 bases sitting between them. CDR3 length: 13 amino acids. The germline gives CDR1 MDHEN, CDR2 SYDVKM. TCRdb keeps only in-frame clones here, not all; method: immunoSEQ multiplex PCR. Of around 360,000 clones in the sample, about 90% are singletons; the top ten hold under 11%. This TCR was sampled from a woman aged 25 to 39 with COVID-19, enrolled during active disease. The chain is built from TRBV28 and TRBJ2-2; TRBD1 is a possible D gene (5 bases). The sequencing input was peripheral blood. CDR3: CASSHRGTGELFF. Here the CDR3 DNA reads TGTGCCAGCAGTCATAGGGGAACCGGGGAGCTGTTTTTT.